This is a list of T cell receptor beta chains from one sample in a study of CD8 T cells in ankylosing spondylitis. One entry per CDR3 protein, called by TCRdb with MiXCR from the 5' RACE reads. The table lists 200,000 to 250,000 distinct CDR3 sequences, about 11% of them singletons. The sequencing input was blood, either unsorted or a sorted T cell fraction (not recorded which). The receptor source for this set is a male donor with ankylosing spondylitis or in good health (not recorded which). CDR3s include the opening cysteine and the closing phenylalanine or tryptophan. The D gene is left open where the match is weak. Some rows have no size entry. The others give once, few or many, or a class for an expanded clone.

TRBV12-3/TRBV12-4,TRBJ2-1,.,few,CASSLTVDNEQFF,TGTGCCAGCAGTTTAACGGTGGACAATGAGCAGTTCTTC
TRBV20-1,TRBJ2-1,.,few,CSARDSGAPNSYNEQFF,TGCAGTGCTAGAGATAGCGGCGCTCCTAACTCCTACAATGAGCAGTTCTTC
TRBV20-1,TRBJ1-5,.,many,CSARDSPRNQPQHF,TGCAGTGCTAGAGATAGTCCCCGAAATCAGCCCCAGCATTTT
TRBV12-3/TRBV12-4,TRBJ2-7,.,many,CASSSGAASYEQYF,TGTGCCAGCAGCTCAGGGGCAGCATCCTACGAGCAGTACTTC
TRBV11-2,TRBJ2-3,TRBD2,many,CASSPPILAGGVDTQYF,TGTGCCAGCAGCCCCCCAATACTAGCGGGGGGGGTAGATACGCAGTATTTT
TRBV5-5,TRBJ1-2,.,many,CASSSTVISGYTF,TGTGCCAGCAGCTCGACAGTAATAAGCGGCTACACCTTC
TRBV6-1,TRBJ2-7,.,many,CASSATTAGSLEQYF,TGTGCCAGCAGCGCCACCACCGCAGGGTCTCTCGAGCAGTACTTC
TRBV5-1,TRBJ2-1,TRBD1,many,CASSLAFTGQTNEQFF,TGCGCCAGCAGCTTGGCCTTTACGGGACAGACCAATGAGCAGTTCTTC
TRBV20-1,TRBJ1-2,.,.,CSARDRGWDYGYTF,TGCAGTGCTAGGGACCGGGGGTGGGACTATGGCTACACCTTC
TRBV3-1,TRBJ2-3,.,many,CASSQNQGDTQYF,TGTGCCAGCAGCCAAAACCAAGGGGATACGCAGTATTTT
TRBV20-1,TRBJ2-1,TRBD2,.,CSAREVGAGVNEQFF,TGCAGTGCTAGAGAGGTTGGGGCGGGAGTAAATGAGCAGTTCTTC
TRBV3-1,TRBJ2-5,TRBD2,.,CASSRGGSIPPRMETQYF,TGTGCCAGCAGCCGTGGCGGGAGCATTCCCCCGAGGATGGAGACCCAGTACTTC
TRBV19,TRBJ2-4,TRBD1,once,CASSIDRGRINIQYF,TGTGCCAGTAGTATTGACAGGGGGCGTATAAACATTCAGTACTTC
TRBV5-5,TRBJ2-3,.,.,CASSLAPTVDTQYF,TGTGCCAGCAGCTTGGCACCGACAGTAGATACGCAGTATTTT
TRBV29-1,TRBJ2-2,TRBD2,many,CSGGDTGELFF,TGCAGTGGGGGGGACACCGGGGAGCTGTTTTTT
TRBV5-6,TRBJ1-1,.,few,CASSPRGGRRTEAFF,TGTGCCAGCAGCCCTCGTGGAGGGAGGCGCACTGAAGCTTTCTTT
TRBV15,TRBJ1-3,TRBD1,.,CATSRQRDRENSGNTIYF,TGTGCCACCAGCAGACAAAGGGACAGGGAAAACTCTGGAAACACCATATATTTT
TRBV5-1,TRBJ1-3,.,many,CASRTDSSGNTIYF,TGCGCCAGCAGAACCGACAGCTCTGGAAACACCATATATTTT
TRBV7-9,TRBJ2-1,.,few,CASAYYNEQFF,TGTGCCAGCGCCTACTACAATGAGCAGTTCTTC
TRBV29-1,TRBJ2-2,.,many,CSVVGNAGELFF,TGCAGCGTTGTGGGTAACGCCGGGGAGCTGTTTTTT
TRBV4-1,TRBJ1-3,TRBD1,many,CASSPGTGYSGNTIYF,TGCGCCAGCAGCCCAGGGACAGGCTACTCTGGAAACACCATATATTTT
TRBV6-4,TRBJ1-2,.,many,CASSAGTSYGYTF,TGTGCCAGCAGCGCTGGGACAAGCTATGGCTACACCTTC
TRBV14,TRBJ1-2,.,.,CASSQDRDGYTF,TGTGCCAGCAGCCAAGACAGGGACGGCTACACCTTC
TRBV7-9,TRBJ1-2,.,.,CASSLPNYGYTF,TGTGCCAGCAGCCTGCCTAACTATGGCTACACCTTC
TRBV5-1,TRBJ2-1,.,many,CASGDNPYNEQFF,TGCGCCAGCGGGGACAATCCCTACAATGAGCAGTTCTTC
TRBV12-3/TRBV12-4,TRBJ2-1,.,many,CASRSSYNEQFF,TGTGCCAGCAGGAGCTCCTACAATGAGCAGTTCTTC
TRBV7-9,TRBJ2-2,.,.,CASSPSLGTGELFF,TGTGCCAGCAGCCCCAGTCTGGGGACCGGGGAGCTGTTTTTT
TRBV5-1,TRBJ1-2,.,few,CASRDNNNYGYTF,TGCGCCAGTCGGGACAACAATAACTATGGCTACACCTTC
TRBV20-1,TRBJ2-1,.,few,CCARDGQGSYNEQFF,TGCTGTGCTAGAGATGGTCAAGGCTCCTACAATGAGCAGTTCTTC
TRBV29-1,TRBJ2-1,.,many,CSVEGQVNEQFF,TGCAGCGTTGAAGGACAGGTCAATGAGCAGTTCTTC
TRBV7-3,TRBJ1-2,.,.,CASSLDGNYGYTF,TGTGCCAGCAGCTTGGACGGGAACTATGGCTACACCTTC
TRBV2,TRBJ2-5,.,few,CASKSRLQETQYF,TGTGCCAGCAAGTCTAGACTCCAAGAGACCCAGTACTTC
TRBV15,TRBJ2-5,.,many,CATSRSASGGDIQYF,TGTGCCACCAGCAGATCGGCCTCCGGCGGGGACATCCAGTACTTC
TRBV6-6,TRBJ2-4,.,many,CASTLGQDLYF,TGTGCCAGCACCTTGGGGCAGGACTTGTACTTC
TRBV5-1,TRBJ2-1,TRBD1,many,CASSSGTVYNEQFF,TGCGCCAGCAGCTCCGGGACAGTCTACAATGAGCAGTTCTTC
TRBV5-1,TRBJ1-1,.,many,CASSRTDPMNTEAFF,TGCGCCAGCTCCCGGACAGATCCAATGAACACTGAAGCTTTCTTT
TRBV7-6,TRBJ1-2,.,many,CASSLAAVGGGYTF,TGTGCCAGCAGCCTAGCTGCGGTCGGTGGAGGCTACACCTTC
TRBV7-8,TRBJ1-4,.,many,CASSLAQSTNEKLFF,TGTGCCAGCAGCTTAGCTCAGTCAACTAATGAAAAACTGTTTTTT
TRBV29-1,TRBJ2-1,TRBD2,few,CSVEESLTRGGNEQFF,TGCAGCGTTGAAGAGTCATTGACGCGGGGGGGCAATGAGCAGTTCTTC
TRBV5-1,TRBJ2-1,TRBD2,many,CASSMASGSQAEQFF,TGCGCCAGCAGTATGGCTAGCGGGAGTCAGGCTGAGCAGTTCTTC
TRBV10-2,TRBJ1-5,TRBD1,many,CASSELDRGNQPQHF,TGCGCCAGCAGTGAGCTGGACAGGGGTAATCAGCCCCAGCATTTT
TRBV6-1,TRBJ1-5,TRBD1,many,CASGDRVEQPQHF,TGTGCCAGCGGGGACAGGGTTGAGCAGCCCCAGCATTTT
TRBV5-1,TRBJ2-5,.,many,CASSSTTNRQETQYF,TGCGCCAGCAGCTCAACGACGAACCGTCAAGAGACCCAGTACTTC
TRBV15,TRBJ2-6,TRBD2,many,CATSGEGGSGANVLTF,TGTGCCACCAGCGGGGAGGGAGGATCCGGGGCCAACGTCCTGACTTTC
TRBV28,TRBJ2-5,.,many,CASSLARAEETQYF,TGTGCCAGCAGTTTGGCTCGCGCGGAAGAGACCCAGTACTTC
TRBV7-3,TRBJ2-2,TRBD2,.,CASSLTGFSGGSANTGELFF,TGTGCCAGCAGCTTAACGGGGTTTAGCGGGGGGTCCGCGAACACCGGGGAGCTGTTTTTT
TRBV27,TRBJ1-5,.,many,CASRPHRDPQVAQHF,TGTGCCAGCAGACCCCACAGGGATCCTCAGGTAGCCCAGCATTTT
TRBV29-1,TRBJ2-7,.,many,CSVSDGASYEQYF,TGCAGCGTTTCAGACGGGGCATCCTACGAGCAGTACTTC
TRBV12-3/TRBV12-4,TRBJ1-5,TRBD1,many,CASSFGDRVGNQPQHF,TGTGCCAGCAGTTTTGGGGACAGGGTAGGCAATCAGCCCCAGCATTTT
TRBV5-1,TRBJ2-4,TRBD2,many,CASSGLAGTKNIQYF,TGCGCCAGCTCCGGACTAGCGGGGACCAAAAACATTCAGTACTTC
TRBV7-8,TRBJ1-1,.,many,CASSLNRQVTNTEAFF,TGTGCCAGCAGCTTAAACCGACAGGTAACGAACACTGAAGCTTTCTTT
TRBV7-2,TRBJ2-7,.,many,CASTKIQGTYYEQYF,TGTGCCAGCACCAAGATACAGGGTACCTACTACGAGCAGTACTTC
TRBV12-3/TRBV12-4,TRBJ1-4,.,many,CASRTDAATNEKLFF,TGTGCCAGCAGGACGGACGCTGCAACTAATGAAAAACTGTTTTTT